Detailed here is one T cell receptor beta chain. Antigen specificity is unknown. The junction does not match germline at one end; this may be a read error. The data derive from a study of tumor-infiltrating lymphocytes in primary liver carcinoma. Study-level points and caveats: Blood had a significantly lower top-250-clone fraction than tumors did (p = 0.039). Tumor-adjacent and tumor-blood pairs overlapped less than tumor region pairs did.

CDR1 and CDR2 (germline): SEHNR, FQNEAQ (reference sequence). The CDR3 is 14 residues long. Co-extraction of RNA and DNA was performed on about 18-30 mg of unsorted bulk tissue. Starting from around 0.45 ug of total RNA, TCR beta cDNA was produced with a primer in the constant region. Nested multiplex PCR, run for three rounds with slightly modified ARM-PCR, yielded TCR beta libraries. The first two PCR rounds used TRBV1-TRBV30 primers with a Cbeta primer, 10 cycles each. TCRdb re-derived calls from the multiplex PCR reads in MiXCR, one entry per CDR3 protein. The top ten hold under 30% of the sample, which has approximately 92,000 distinct CDR3 sequences, approximately 68% seen once.

Sequenced input: tumor-adjacent normal liver tissue. The chain is built from TRBV7-9 and TRBJ1-2; D is uncertain. The sequence was collected from a middle-aged man with primary liver carcinoma and hepatitis B virus infection. In DNA, the CDR3 is TGTACCAGCAGCCTACAAACGGGCGGCTATGGCTACACCTTC. This sequence encodes CTSSLQTGGYGYTF.